This T cell receptor (beta chain) was sequenced in a study of T-cell reconstitution after alpha-beta-depleted transplantation in children. This clonotype was seen repeatedly, ten times or more. Germline CDR1 DFQATT, CDR2 SNEGSKA (reference sequence). Trimming removed 3 bases from V and 7 bases from J, with 16 bases in between. The CDR3 has 13 amino acids. Unique molecular identifiers tagged the TCRbeta library. TCRdb used MiXCR to reprocess the PCR reads, holding one entry per CDR3 protein. The sample holds about 640,000 distinct CDR3 sequences, 16% seen once. This specimen consisted of PBMCs from the stem cell graft donor, obtained from the stem cell graft. This clonotype originated in a human donor who donated a stem cell graft to a child with acute myeloid leukemia. The gene calls are TRBV20-1 and TRBJ2-7; D unresolved. The CDR3 nucleotides are TGCAGTGCTAGCGGACGAGTCTCACGGGAGCAGTACTTC. This gives the protein CSASGRVSREQYF.